This T cell receptor beta chain was recorded in a study of cytomegalovirus exposure and HLA in healthy donors (dated by TCRdb to about 2017). About the study as a whole: An earlier analysis of more than 550 of the donors reported 250 to 300 Gb of sequence data and around 110 million unique TCR beta sequences obtained from around 170 million T cells. About 320 gigabases of sequencing data and approximately 85 million unique TCR sequences were included in an early release covering around 600 HLA-typed donors. The genetic ancestry cluster associated with self-reported Caucasian donors included about four fifths of the roughly 410 genotyped donors. The study aimed to test whether cataloging public T cell receptors could reveal signatures of past pathogen exposure. The study profiled the T cell repertoires of 550 to 700 subjects by immunosequencing and related them to cytomegalovirus serostatus. A separate validation cohort of 100 to 150 different subjects was used in addition to the approximately 700-subject first cohort. High-throughput TCR immunosequencing, statistical association of individual TCRs with disease status, and machine learning were combined to predict cytomegalovirus infection status. In a later analysis, previously published TCR beta repertoires from fewer than 750 donors were re-analyzed and high-resolution HLA genotyping was added so that TCR occurrence patterns could be studied. Rather than drawing on any new phenotypic data, the later analysis identified candidate immune exposures from TCR beta sequences and the way those sequences occurred across donors. To decide whether each TCR beta V gene segment behaved as functional or pseudogenic, an earlier analysis of some 570 of the donors relied on high-throughput TCR beta sequencing. Donor age, sex, ethnicity and CMV serostatus were compiled alongside the repertoire data. In a later genetic analysis, genome-wide SNP genotypes for about three fifths of the roughly 670 donors were used, and that subset was treated as a discovery cohort. Every repertoire in the discovery cohort had been generated on one and the same sequencing platform. Both class I and class II loci were covered by HLA typing, at four-digit resolution. The number of typed donors differed by locus: about 620-640 for A, B, C, DRB1 and DQB1; 500 to 550 for DQA1; some 610 for DPA1; and some 470 for DPB1. Roughly five DR-DQ haplotypes were handled as single units for association and clustering, since linkage in the cohort was strong. On average, about 200,000 unique TCR beta nucleotide sequences were sequenced per donor among about 400 genotyped donors of the cohort, with around 19% of those sequences being non-productive.

The cohort was made up of roughly 670 healthy bone marrow donors. Cohort members were all nominally healthy when sampled, although unrecorded immune exposures were likely present. The donor tested CMV seronegative and was one of the 352 seronegative cohort members. A peripheral blood sample was provided by each donor, and peripheral blood mononuclear cells were used for TCR beta sequencing. Genomic DNA extraction from the blood cell samples was performed with the Qiagen DNeasy Blood Extraction Kit. Remarks on this clone: Its antigen is currently not known. No base quality information exists; no much larger clone differs at one position.

The paper as a whole reports these results and caveats: A later analysis reported that several top co-occurrence clusters appeared linked to parvovirus B19, influenza, CMV and Epstein-Barr virus. Because counts were too low, more than 15 rarely observed V segments, including chromosome 9 orphons, were excluded from the earlier analysis of 587 of the donors. Because HLA typing was unavailable for some donors at each locus, only the typed subset was used in association tests. According to a later genetic analysis, donors in an Asian-associated ancestry cluster had fewer N-insertions in productive TCRs than the roughly 700-donor mean. The classifier was reported to diagnose cytomegalovirus status with high specificity and sensitivity in both the original cohort and the validation cohort. Strong co-occurrence of HLA alleles, especially DR and DQ, made assigning TCR associations to individual alleles difficult. At a false discovery rate of 0.05, a later analysis linked 16,951 TCR beta sequences to specific HLA alleles. In a later analysis, most CMV-associated TCR beta chains were found to appear HLA-restricted, with HLA associations seemingly driven largely by CMV exposure. Compared with equally common non-associated chains, HLA-associated TCR beta chains in a later analysis were more clonally expanded and had lower generation probabilities. A total of about 180 TCR beta chains were listed by the study as associated with cytomegalovirus. Because the 87-base-pair reads could not distinguish some IMGT-functional V segments, including TRBV6-2 and TRBV6-3, those segments were excluded. CMV serostatus was the only immune exposure information available for the cohort. In a later genetic analysis, a missense DCLRE1C variant was associated with V-gene and J-gene trimming of TCR beta chains, and the association was replicated in an independent cohort. In an earlier analysis of around 500 of the donors, most TCR beta V segments appeared in productive rearrangements about 87% or about 30% of the time, broadly matching IMGT annotations. While some public TCRs were present in many individuals, most TCR sequences turned up only very rarely across donors. A few of the identified cytomegalovirus-associated TCR beta chains were confirmed in vitro to be specific for cytomegalovirus antigens. According to the authors, the approach could potentially be generalized to other disease states and immunological phenotypes. Linkage disequilibrium might explain the correlated functional status among segregating V segments, but an unknown experimental factor could not be ruled out. In this cohort, only TCR beta chains were sequenced, and detectable features were limited by the absence of alpha or paired-chain data. A further reported finding was that TCR beta sequences accurately predicted the HLA-A and HLA-B alleles for most subjects in the first cohort. A group of highly shared sequence variants was considered likely to be a technical artifact of the sequencing pipeline. In a later analysis, TCR association rates were found to vary across HLA loci, with the most associated TCRs seen for DRB1 alleles and the fewest for HLA-C alleles. Presence/absence analyses assumed roughly uniform sequencing depth across donors, an assumption that may not hold.

The library came from the immunoSEQ multiplex PCR assay. For the multiplex PCR, a mixture combining 60 forward primers for TCR Vbeta segments and 13 reverse primers for TCR Jbeta segments was used. The CDR3 region of rearranged TCR beta genes was amplified from genomic DNA by a multiplex PCR assay. Amplified TCR beta libraries were sequenced as 87-base-pair reads on the Illumina HiSeq System. As for the authors' bioinformatics: A later analysis tallied 75 million to 85 million unique TCR beta chains across the 666 repertoires, and 10 million to 11 million of those chains were shared by two or more donors. Raw reads were error-corrected and collapsed into unique sequences with a nearest-neighbor algorithm that merged closely related sequences to remove PCR and sequencing errors. To assign V, D and J gene segments, CDR3 sequences were aligned to IMGT reference sequences. For a sequence to be retained, a match of at least six nucleotides to both a V gene segment and a J gene segment was required. Rearrangements were classified as productive when the CDR3 lacked stop codons and remained in frame with V and J, and all other rearrangements were classified as non-productive. CDR3 was defined according to IMGT convention as the region running from the second conserved V-encoded cysteine to the conserved J-encoded phenylalanine. The earlier analysis of 450 to 750 of the donors excluded any sequence lacking an unambiguous match to a single V gene segment. An earlier analysis of 587 of the donors classified V segments as functional when productive rearrangements were above 56.7% and as segregating when the standard deviation between donors was above 5%. A statistical classification framework was built to diagnose cytomegalovirus status from the catalog of TCR beta chain sequences. V and J gene assignment, in a later analysis, came from comparing TCR nucleotide sequences with IMGT/GENE-DB human TR gene sequences. A later analysis assigned CDR3 sequences and most-parsimonious VDJ recombination scenarios with the TCRdist pipeline. In a later analysis, each TCR beta chain was defined by its CDR3 amino acid sequence together with its V-gene family, and reads without a unique V-gene family were excluded. A later analysis removed 500 to 650 highly shared, low-generation-probability nucleotide sequences to deal with suspected cross-contamination and a sequencing artifact. For each public chain, a later analysis derived a clonal expansion index from normalized ranks of inferred template counts within each repertoire. In a later analysis, generation probabilities were computed with a VDJ recombination model fitted to out-of-frame rearrangements, and the resulting probabilities were checked against IGoR. In a later analysis, TCR-TCR, TCR-HLA and TCR-CMV co-occurrence was scored with hypergeometric tests, and a repertoire-size bias correction was applied to TCR pairs. A later analysis estimated false discovery rates by permuting HLA or CMV assignments 20 times. In a later analysis, co-occurring TCRs were grouped using DBSCAN, and TCRdist sequence similarity was added for clustering within HLA-allele-positive subsets. Repertoires with fewer than 30,000 or more than 120,000 public chains, plus five repertoires with anomalous nucleotide sharing, were excluded from co-occurrence clustering. TCRdb took over this immuneACCESS table, retaining in-frame rearrangements with V and J assigned. Such tables are incomplete; in checked studies, under half of the missing clones stem from an unresolved V gene, and the remainder is unexplained. V and J calls and clone size are those listed in that table; D and trimming were worked out from the DNA. For this sample there are 310,000 or so clones; 70% to 90% appear just once. Clones ranked in the top ten supply 2% to 3% of the sample.

CDR1 LNHDA and CDR2 SQIVND were looked up in the germline V gene (reference sequence). Reading from cysteine to phenylalanine, the CDR3 counts 14 amino acids. Of all the DNA, just the CDR3 is kept, 42 bases in frame from base 1. Deletion took 6 bases off V and 3 bases off J, with a span of 14 bases between the germline ends. This TCR derives from a woman between 18 and 29 years old in good health and CMV-seronegative. Sequences were obtained from PBMCs. The rearrangement combines TRBV19 with TRBJ1-1; possibly the D gene is TRBD1, per 5 matching bases. This receptor carries the CDR3 CASRRRGGDTEAFF. Here is the DNA: TGTGCCAGTAGAAGAAGGGGAGGGGACACTGAAGCTTTCTTT. With the rest looked up from the reference TRBV19 and TRBJ1-1 genes rather than sequenced, the full variable domain is DGGITQSPKYLFRKEGQNVTLSCEQNLNHDAMYWYRQDPGQGLRLIYYSQIVNDFQKGDIAEGYSVSREKKESFPLTVTSAQKNPTAFYLCASRRRGGDTEAFFGQGTRLTVV.